This TCR beta chain is drawn from a study of persistence of HIV-infected CD4 T cells. Study-wide context: A median of 8 years of suppressive ART preceded sampling.

CDR3 length: 14 residues. Per the germline V gene, CDR1 is GTSNPN and CDR2 is SVGIG (reference sequence). V shed 3 bases, J shed 6 bases, and the junction held 5 bases outside the gene matches. In regard to this clone: Its antigen is unidentified.

Lysates of CMV-infected fibroblasts at roughly 10 ug/mL stimulated these cells. Sorted nonresponding memory CD4+ T cells were CD40L-negative, CD69-negative, CD45RO-high. Inclusion required CMV-positive serology and CD4+ counts above 400 cells/uL. This was the immunoSEQ version 4 assay in survey mode. TCRdb keeps only in-frame clones here, not all; method: immunoSEQ multiplex PCR. The table shows tens of thousands of clones, with approximately 72% occurring only once. The chain couples TRBV30 to TRBJ2-3; 11 bases agree with TRBD2. The sequencing here drew on CD4+ T cells sorted from PBMCs after 18-hour stimulation, taken from a patient who received antiretroviral therapy. The sequence was obtained from an adult man with HIV who was CMV-seropositive. CDR3 sequence reads: CAWRTSGAFDTQYF. The CDR3 DNA is TGTGCCTGGAGGACTAGCGGGGCTTTTGATACGCAGTATTTT.